This T cell receptor (beta chain) was recovered during a study of control samples from healthy donors and cancer patients. Some clones are missing from TCRdb's copy, which holds only in-frame ones; the method was immunoSEQ multiplex PCR. The profile shows 150,000 or so clones, 94% of them singletons. This CDR3 is 14 amino acids long. CDR1 is SNHLY and CDR2 is FYNNEI in the germline V gene. Trimming stripped 1 base from V and 6 bases from J, with 7 bases between. Sample: blood. The sequence came from a man in his forties or fifties in good health. The V gene is TRBV2, the J gene TRBJ1-6; D not certain. This chain's CDR3 is CASSEEGPNSPLHF. Written as DNA, the CDR3 is TGTGCCAGCAGTGAAGAAGGGCCTAATTCACCCCTCCACTTT.